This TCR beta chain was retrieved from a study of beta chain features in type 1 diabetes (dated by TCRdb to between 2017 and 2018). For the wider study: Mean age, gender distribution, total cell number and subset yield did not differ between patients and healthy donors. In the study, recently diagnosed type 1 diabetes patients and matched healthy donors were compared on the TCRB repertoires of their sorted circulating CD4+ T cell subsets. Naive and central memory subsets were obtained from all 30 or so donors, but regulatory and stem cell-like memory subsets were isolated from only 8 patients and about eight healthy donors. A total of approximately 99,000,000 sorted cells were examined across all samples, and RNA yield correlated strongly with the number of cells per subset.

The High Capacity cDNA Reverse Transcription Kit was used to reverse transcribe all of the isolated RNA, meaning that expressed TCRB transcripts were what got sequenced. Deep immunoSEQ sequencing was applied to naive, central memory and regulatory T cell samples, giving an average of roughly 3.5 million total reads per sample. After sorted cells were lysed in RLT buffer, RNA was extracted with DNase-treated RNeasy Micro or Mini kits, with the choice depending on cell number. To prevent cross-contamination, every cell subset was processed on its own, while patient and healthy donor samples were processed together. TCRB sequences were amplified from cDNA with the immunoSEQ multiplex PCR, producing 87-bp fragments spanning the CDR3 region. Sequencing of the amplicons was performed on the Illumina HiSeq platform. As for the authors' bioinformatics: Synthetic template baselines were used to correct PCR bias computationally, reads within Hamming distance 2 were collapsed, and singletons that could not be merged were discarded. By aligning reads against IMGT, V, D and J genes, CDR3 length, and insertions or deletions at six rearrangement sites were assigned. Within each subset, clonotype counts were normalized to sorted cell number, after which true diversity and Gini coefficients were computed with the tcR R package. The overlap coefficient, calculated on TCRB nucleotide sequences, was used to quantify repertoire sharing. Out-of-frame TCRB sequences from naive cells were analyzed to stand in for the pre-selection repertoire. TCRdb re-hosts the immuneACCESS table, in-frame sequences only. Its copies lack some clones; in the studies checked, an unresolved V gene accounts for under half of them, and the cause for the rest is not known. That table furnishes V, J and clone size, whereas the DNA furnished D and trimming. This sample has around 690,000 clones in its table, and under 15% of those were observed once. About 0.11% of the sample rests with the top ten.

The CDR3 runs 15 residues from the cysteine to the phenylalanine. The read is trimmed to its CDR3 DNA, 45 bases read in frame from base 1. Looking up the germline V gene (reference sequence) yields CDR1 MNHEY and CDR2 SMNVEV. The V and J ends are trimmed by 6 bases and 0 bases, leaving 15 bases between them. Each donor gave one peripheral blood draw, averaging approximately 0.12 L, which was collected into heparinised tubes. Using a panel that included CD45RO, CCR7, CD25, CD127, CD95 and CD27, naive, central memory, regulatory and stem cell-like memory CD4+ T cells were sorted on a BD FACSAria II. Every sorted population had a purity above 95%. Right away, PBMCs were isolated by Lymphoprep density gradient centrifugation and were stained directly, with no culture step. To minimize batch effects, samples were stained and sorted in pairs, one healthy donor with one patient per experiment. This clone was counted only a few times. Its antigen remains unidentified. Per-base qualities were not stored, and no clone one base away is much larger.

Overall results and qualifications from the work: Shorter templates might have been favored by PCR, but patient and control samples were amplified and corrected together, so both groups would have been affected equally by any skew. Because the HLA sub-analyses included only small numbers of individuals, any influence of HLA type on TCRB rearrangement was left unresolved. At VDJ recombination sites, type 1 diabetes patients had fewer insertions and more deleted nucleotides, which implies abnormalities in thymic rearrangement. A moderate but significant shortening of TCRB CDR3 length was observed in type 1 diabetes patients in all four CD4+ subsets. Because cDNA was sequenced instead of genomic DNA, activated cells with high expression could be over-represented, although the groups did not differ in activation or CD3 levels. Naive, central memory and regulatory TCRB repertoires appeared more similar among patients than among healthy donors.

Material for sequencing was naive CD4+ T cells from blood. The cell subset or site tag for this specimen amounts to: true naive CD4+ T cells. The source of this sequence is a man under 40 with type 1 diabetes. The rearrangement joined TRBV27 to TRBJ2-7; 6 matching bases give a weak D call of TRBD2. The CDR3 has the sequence CASRPLRGGSYEQYF. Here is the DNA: TGTGCCAGCAGACCCTTAAGGGGAGGCTCCTACGAGCAGTACTTC.